Below, 12 T cell receptor beta chains from the same sample are listed, as sequenced in a study of early T cells in non-severe SARS-CoV-2 infection. In TCRdb, the 5' RACE reads were re-called with MiXCR into one record per CDR3 protein. The sample carries around 12,000 distinct CDR3 sequences, roughly 4.4% recorded once. Sequenced material: whole blood. The receptor source for this set is an adult who was a healthcare worker with PCR-confirmed SARS-CoV-2 infection or an uninfected control (not recorded which).

This clonotype was seen ten or more times. The V and J genes are TRBV29-1 and TRBJ2-3, with TRBD2 matching 11 bases. Germline V lookup: CDR1 SQVTM, CDR2 ANQGSEA. This CDR3 has 15 residues. Trimming cost V 6 bases and J 0 bases; bases outside gene matches: 5. CDR3 protein: CSVGTSGYSTDTQYF. DNA of the CDR3: TGCAGCGTCGGGACTAGCGGCTATAGCACAGATACGCAGTATTTT.

The chain combines TRBV12-5 with TRBJ2-1; weak D call: TRBD2 (6 bases). CDR1 and CDR2 from the germline V gene are LGHNT and FRNRAP. The V end lost 0 bases, the J end lost 12 bases, and 15 bases lay between the germline ends. This CDR3 is 14 amino acids long. The chain's CDR3 is CASGLVLNGRGQFF. In nucleotides, the CDR3 is TGTGCTAGTGGTTTGGTACTTAACGGGCGGGGGCAGTTCTTC.

This clonotype ranks as medium-sized (0.01 to 0.1%). This chain uses TRBV5-1 with TRBJ1-5, with D uncertain. Germline V gene data show CDR1 as SGHRS and CDR2 as YFSETQ. Trimming shortened V by 4 bases and J by 3 bases, and 14 bases separated the two germline ends. This CDR3 is 15 amino acids long. The CDR3 DNA follows: TGCGCCAGCAGCCTACATTCGGGGTCCAATCAGCCCCAGCATTTT. This encodes CASSLHSGSNQPQHF.

In this sample, this clonotype turned up many times. The chain couples TRBV29-1 to TRBJ2-3, with D uncertain. CDR1 is SQVTM, CDR2 ANQGSEA, per germline. V was trimmed by 7 bases and J by 6 bases, leaving 17 bases between them. The CDR3 is made up of 13 amino acids. The CDR3 region is CSGRPTGLDTQYF. The CDR3 coding sequence is TGCAGCGGAAGGCCCACGGGTCTTGATACGCAGTATTTT.

This clonotype was observed many times. The chain carries TRBV7-9 and TRBJ1-4; no firm D call. The CDR3 runs 14 residues. V gave up 4 bases and J gave up 7 bases, with 13 bases separating them. The V gene's germline CDR1 is SEHNR and CDR2 FQNEAQ (reference sequence). In DNA, the CDR3 is TGTGCCAGCAGCTGGGTTGGGCGTGGTGAAAAACTGTTTTTT. Its protein product is CASSWVGRGEKLFF.

This clonotype has a count of ten or more. This rearrangement joins TRBV21-1 to TRBJ2-1; TRBD1 is the table's D call and was not checked against the DNA. TRBV21-1 is designated a pseudogene. CDR3 length: 14 residues. The DNA for the CDR3 is TGTGCCAGCAAGGGGACGGAATCCTACAATGAGCAGTTCTTC. Residues: CASKGTESYNEQFF.

This clonotype is termed medium-sized. The rearrangement links TRBV5-4 to TRBJ2-5, with TRBD1 identical over 10 bases. The CDR3 contains 15 residues. Germline values: CDR1 SGHNT, CDR2 YYREEE (reference sequence). V dropped 4 bases and J dropped 2; count of bases not matched to a gene: 5. The CDR3 nucleotides are TGTGCCAGCAGCCCGGACAGGGGGAGGCAAGAGACCCAGTACTTC. It yields the protein CASSPDRGRQETQYF.

This clonotype is medium-sized. The V gene is TRBV15, the J gene TRBJ2-7; possible D gene TRBD2, 6 bases. Trimming took 7 bases from V and 7 from J, leaving 17 bases between them. The V gene's germline CDR1 is LNHNV and CDR2 YYDKDF (reference sequence). CDR3 size: 13 residues. CDR3 nucleotide sequence: TGTGCCACCACCCTGCCGGGGGTGGGTGAGCAGTACTTC. It yields the protein CATTLPGVGEQYF.

This clonotype appeared a few times. The chain has TRBV6-4 and TRBJ2-7, with 7 bases aligning to TRBD1. The J segment lost 6 bases and the V segment lost 4 bases, leaving 6 bases of the junction unmatched. Germline V gene data show CDR1 as MRHNA and CDR2 as SNTAGT. The CDR3 covers 13 residues. The CDR3 region has the DNA TGTGCCAGCAGTGTTGACAGGGCGGGCGAGCAGTACTTC. Translation: CASSVDRAGEQYF.

This clonotype is termed medium-sized (0.01 to 0.1%). The chain carries TRBV20-1 and TRBJ1-2, with TRBD1 matching 10 bases. This CDR3 is built from 15 residues. Germline values: CDR1 DFQATT, CDR2 SNEGSKA (reference sequence). J was trimmed by 8 bases and V by 6 bases; bases with no gene match: 15. This chain's CDR3 is CSAETGTGDGNGYTF. CDR3 coding DNA: TGCAGTGCGGAGACCGGGACAGGGGATGGCAACGGCTACACCTTC.

Many counts were recorded for this clonotype. In nucleotides, the CDR3 is TGTGCCAGCAGACTTCAGGGGGCGGACACTGAAGCTTTCTTT. This gives the protein CASRLQGADTEAFF. The chain joins TRBV12-3 or TRBV12-4 to TRBJ1-1, with 8 positions matching TRBD1. The CDR3 has 14 amino acids. After removal of 6 bases from V and 3 bases from J, the junction contained 6 bases not matched to a gene.

The CDR3 nucleotides read TGTGCCAGCAGTCGCGGGGGATCCTACAATGAGCAGTTCTTC. It codes for CASSRGGSYNEQFF. The chain carries TRBV12-3 or TRBV12-4 and TRBJ2-1; TRBD2 aligns across 7 bases. J was trimmed by 1 base and V by 5 bases; bases with no gene match: 2. This CDR3 contains 14 residues.